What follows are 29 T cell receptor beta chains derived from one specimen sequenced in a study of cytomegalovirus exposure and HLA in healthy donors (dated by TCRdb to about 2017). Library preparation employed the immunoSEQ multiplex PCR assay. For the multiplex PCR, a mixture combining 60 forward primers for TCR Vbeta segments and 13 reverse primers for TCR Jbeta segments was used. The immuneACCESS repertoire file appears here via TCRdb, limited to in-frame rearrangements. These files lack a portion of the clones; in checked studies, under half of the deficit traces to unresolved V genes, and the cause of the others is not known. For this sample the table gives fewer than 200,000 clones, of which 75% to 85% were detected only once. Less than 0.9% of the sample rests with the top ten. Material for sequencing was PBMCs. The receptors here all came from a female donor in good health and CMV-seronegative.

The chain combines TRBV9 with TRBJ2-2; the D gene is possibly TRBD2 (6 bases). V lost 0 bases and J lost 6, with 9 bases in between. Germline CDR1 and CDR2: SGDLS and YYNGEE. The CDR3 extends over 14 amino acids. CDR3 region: CASSVDPSAGELFF. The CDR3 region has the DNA TGTGCCAGCAGCGTAGACCCTAGCGCCGGGGAGCTGTTTTTT.

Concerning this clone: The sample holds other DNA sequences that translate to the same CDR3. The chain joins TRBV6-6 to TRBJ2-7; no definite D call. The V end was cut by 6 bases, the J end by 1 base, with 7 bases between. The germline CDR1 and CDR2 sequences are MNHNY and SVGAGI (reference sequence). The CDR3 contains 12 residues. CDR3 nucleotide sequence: TGTGCCAGCAGCCCCCAATCCTACGAGCAGTACTTC. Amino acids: CASSPQSYEQYF.

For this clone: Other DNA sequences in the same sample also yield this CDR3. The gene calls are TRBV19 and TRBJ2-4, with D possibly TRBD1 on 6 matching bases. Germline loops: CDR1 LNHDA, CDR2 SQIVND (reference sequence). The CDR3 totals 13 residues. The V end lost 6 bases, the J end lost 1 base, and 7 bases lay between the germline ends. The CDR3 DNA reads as TGTGCCAGTAGCGACAGGGCCAAAAACATTCAGTACTTC. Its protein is CASSDRAKNIQYF.

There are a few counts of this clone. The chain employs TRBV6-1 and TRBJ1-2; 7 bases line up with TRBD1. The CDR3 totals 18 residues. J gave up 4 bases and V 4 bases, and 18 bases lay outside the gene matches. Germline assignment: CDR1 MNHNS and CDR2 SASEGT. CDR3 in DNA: TGTGCCAGCAGTGCCATCCGGTCGGGGACAGCCATTCCCTATGGCTACACCTTC. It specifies CASSAIRSGTAIPYGYTF.

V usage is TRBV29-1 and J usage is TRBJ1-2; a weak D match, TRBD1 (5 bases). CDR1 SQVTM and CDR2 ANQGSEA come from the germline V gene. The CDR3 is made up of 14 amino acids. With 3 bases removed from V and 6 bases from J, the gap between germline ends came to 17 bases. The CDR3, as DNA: TGCAGCGTTGACTACAGGATAAGGGTGGATGGCTACACCTTC. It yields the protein CSVDYRIRVDGYTF.

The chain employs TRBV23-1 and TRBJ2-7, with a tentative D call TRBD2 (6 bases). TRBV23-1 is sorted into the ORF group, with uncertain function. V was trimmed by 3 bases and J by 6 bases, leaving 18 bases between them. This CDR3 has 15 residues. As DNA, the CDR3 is TGCGCCAGCAGTCAGAAGGACGGGGGTGTTTGCGAGCAGTACTTC. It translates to CASSQKDGGVCEQYF.

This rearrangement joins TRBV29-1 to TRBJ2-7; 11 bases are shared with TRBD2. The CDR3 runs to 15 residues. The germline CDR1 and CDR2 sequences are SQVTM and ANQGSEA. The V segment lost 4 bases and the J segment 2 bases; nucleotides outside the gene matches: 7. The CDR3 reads CSVAGTGLAAYEQYF. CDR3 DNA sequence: TGCAGCGTTGCGGGGACGGGACTAGCGGCCTACGAGCAGTACTTC.

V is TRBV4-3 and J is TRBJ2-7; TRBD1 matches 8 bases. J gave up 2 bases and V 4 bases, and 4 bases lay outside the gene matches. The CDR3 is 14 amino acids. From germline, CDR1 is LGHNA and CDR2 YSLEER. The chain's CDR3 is CASSLGQGAYEQYF. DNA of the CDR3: TGCGCCAGCAGCCTAGGACAGGGAGCCTACGAGCAGTACTTC.

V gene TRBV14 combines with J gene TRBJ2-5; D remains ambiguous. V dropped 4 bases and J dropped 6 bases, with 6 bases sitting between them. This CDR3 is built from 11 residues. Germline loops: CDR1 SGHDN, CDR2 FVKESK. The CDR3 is CASSLGKTQYF. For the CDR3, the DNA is TGTGCCAGCAGCCTTGGCAAGACCCAGTACTTC.

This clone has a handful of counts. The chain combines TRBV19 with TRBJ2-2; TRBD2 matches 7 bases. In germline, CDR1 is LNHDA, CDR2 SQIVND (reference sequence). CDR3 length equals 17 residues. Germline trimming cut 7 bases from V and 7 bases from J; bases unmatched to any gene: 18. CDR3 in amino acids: CASTIPPHPSGGGELFF. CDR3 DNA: TGTGCCAGTACCATACCCCCCCATCCGTCGGGAGGCGGGGAGCTGTTTTTT.

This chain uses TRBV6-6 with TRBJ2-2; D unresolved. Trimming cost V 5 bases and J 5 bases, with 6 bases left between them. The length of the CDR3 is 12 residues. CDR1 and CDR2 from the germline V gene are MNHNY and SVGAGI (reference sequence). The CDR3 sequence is CASSKQTGELFF. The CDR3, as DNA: TGTGCCAGCAGTAAACAAACCGGGGAGCTGTTTTTT.

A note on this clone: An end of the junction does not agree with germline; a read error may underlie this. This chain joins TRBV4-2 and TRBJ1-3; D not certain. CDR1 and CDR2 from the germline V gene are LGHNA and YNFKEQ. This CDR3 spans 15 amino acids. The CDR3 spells CASRQDRSSGNTIYF. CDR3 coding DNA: TGTGCCAGCAGGCAAGACCGGTCTTCTGGAAACACCATATATTTT.

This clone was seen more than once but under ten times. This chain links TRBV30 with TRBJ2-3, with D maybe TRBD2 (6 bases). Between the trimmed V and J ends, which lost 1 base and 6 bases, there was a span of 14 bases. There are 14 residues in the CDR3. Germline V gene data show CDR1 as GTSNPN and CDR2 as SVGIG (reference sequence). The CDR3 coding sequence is TGTGCCTGGAGTGAGGACCAACGGGGGGATACGCAGTATTTT. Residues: CAWSEDQRGDTQYF.

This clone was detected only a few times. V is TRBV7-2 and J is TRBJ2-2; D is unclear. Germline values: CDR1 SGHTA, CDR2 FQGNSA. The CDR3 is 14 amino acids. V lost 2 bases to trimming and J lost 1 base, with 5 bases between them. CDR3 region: CASSLNGNTGELFF. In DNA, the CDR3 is TGTGCCAGCAGCTTAAACGGGAACACCGGGGAGCTGTTTTTT.

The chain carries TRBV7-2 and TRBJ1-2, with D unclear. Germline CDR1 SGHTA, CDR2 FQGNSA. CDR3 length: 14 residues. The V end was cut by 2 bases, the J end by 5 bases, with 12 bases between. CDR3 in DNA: TGTGCCAGCAGCTTACCCGGCAGCGCTTATGGCTACACCTTC. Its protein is CASSLPGSAYGYTF.

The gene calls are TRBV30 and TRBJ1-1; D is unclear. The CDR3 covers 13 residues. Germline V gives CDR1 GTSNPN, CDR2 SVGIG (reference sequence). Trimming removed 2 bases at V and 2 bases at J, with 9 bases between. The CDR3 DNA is TGTGCCTGGAGTCGGTCCGATAACACTGAAGCTTTCTTT. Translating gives CAWSRSDNTEAFF.

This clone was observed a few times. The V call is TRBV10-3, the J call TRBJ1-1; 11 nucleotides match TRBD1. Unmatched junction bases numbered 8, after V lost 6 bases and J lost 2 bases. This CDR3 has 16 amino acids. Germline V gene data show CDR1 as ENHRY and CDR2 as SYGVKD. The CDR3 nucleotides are TGTGCCATCAGGGGACGGACAGGGGGCAAAAACACTGAAGCTTTCTTT. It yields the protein CAIRGRTGGKNTEAFF.

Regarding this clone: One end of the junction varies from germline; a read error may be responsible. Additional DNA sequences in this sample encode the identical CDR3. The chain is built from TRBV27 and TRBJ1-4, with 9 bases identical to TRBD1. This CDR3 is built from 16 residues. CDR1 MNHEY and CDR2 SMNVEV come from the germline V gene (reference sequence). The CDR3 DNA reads TGTGCCAGCAGAGGGACAGGGTTTGCAACTAATGAAAAGCTGTTTTTT. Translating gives CASRGTGFATNEKLFF.

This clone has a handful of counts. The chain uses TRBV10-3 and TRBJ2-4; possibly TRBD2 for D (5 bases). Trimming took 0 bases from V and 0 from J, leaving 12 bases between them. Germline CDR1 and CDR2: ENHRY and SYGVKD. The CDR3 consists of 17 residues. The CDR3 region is CAISESSGLEAKNIQYF. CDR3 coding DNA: TGTGCCATCAGTGAGTCATCGGGGTTAGAAGCCAAAAACATTCAGTACTTC.

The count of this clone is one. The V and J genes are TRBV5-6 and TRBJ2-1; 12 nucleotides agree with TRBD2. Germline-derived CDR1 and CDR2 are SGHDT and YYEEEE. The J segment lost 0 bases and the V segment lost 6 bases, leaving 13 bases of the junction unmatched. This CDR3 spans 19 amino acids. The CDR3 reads CASIVGGTSGWRSYNEQFF. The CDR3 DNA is TGTGCCAGCATCGTAGGAGGGACTAGCGGGTGGCGCTCCTACAATGAGCAGTTCTTC.

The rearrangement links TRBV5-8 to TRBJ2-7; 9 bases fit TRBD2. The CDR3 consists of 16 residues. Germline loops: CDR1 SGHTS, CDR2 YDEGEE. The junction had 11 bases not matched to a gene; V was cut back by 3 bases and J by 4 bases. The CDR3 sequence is CASSWGRVAGAYEQYF. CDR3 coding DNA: TGTGCCAGCAGCTGGGGGCGTGTAGCGGGAGCATACGAGCAGTACTTC.

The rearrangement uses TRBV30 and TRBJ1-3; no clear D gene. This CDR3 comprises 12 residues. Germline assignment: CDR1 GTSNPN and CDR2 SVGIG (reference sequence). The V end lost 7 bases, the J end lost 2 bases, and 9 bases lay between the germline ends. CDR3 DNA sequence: TGTGCCTCAGGACTGACTGGAAACACCATATATTTT. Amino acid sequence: CASGLTGNTIYF.

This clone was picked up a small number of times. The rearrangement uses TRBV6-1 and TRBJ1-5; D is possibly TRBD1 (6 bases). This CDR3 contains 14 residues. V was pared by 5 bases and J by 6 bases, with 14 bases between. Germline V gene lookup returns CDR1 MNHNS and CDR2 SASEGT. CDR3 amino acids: CASSLKIQGQPQHF. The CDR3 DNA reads TGTGCCAGCAGTCTTAAGATACAGGGTCAGCCCCAGCATTTT.

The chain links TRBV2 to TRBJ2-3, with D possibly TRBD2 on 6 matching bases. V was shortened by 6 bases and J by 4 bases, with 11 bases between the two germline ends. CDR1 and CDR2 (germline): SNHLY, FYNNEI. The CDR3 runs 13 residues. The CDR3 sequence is CASRVGEADTQYF. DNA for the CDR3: TGTGCCAGCAGGGTAGGGGAGGCAGATACGCAGTATTTT.

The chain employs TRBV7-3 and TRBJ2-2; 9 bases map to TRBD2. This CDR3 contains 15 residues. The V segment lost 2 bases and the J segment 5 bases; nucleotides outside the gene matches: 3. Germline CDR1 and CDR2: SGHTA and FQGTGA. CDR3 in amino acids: CASSLSLAGTGELFF. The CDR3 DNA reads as TGTGCCAGCAGCTTATCGCTAGCGGGAACCGGGGAGCTGTTTTTT. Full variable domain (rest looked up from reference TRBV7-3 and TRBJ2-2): GAGVSQTPSNKVTEKGKYVELRCDPISGHTALYWYRQSLGQGPEFLIYFQGTGAADDSGLPNDRFFAVRPEGSVSTLKIQRTERGDSAVYLCASSLSLAGTGELFFGEGSRLTVL.

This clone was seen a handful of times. The CDR3 coding sequence is TGTGCCAGCAGCGAGGACAGGACTGAAGCTTTCTTT. Translating it yields CASSEDRTEAFF. The chain combines TRBV11-1 with TRBJ1-1, with 7 bases lining up with TRBD1. Trimming at V came to 5 bases and at J to 5 bases, leaving 2 bases not matched to a gene. Germline V gives CDR1 SGHAT, CDR2 FQDESV (reference sequence). The length of the CDR3 is 12 residues.

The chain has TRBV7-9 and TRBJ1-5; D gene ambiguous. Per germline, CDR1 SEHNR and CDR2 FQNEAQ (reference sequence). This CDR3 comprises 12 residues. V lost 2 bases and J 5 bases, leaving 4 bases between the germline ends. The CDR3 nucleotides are TGTGCCAGCAGCTTAACGGATCAGCCCCAGCATTTT. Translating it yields CASSLTDQPQHF.

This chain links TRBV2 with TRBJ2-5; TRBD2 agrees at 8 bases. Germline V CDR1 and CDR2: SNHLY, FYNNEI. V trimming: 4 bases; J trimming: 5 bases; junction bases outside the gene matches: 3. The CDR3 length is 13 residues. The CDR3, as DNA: TGTGCCAGCAGTGCCGGCGGGGGGGAGACCCAGTACTTC. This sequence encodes CASSAGGGETQYF.

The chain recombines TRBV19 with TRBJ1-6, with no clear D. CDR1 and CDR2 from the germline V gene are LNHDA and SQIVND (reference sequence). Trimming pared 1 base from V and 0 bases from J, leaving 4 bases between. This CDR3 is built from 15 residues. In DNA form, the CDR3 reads TGTGCCAGTAGTATAGGAGGCTCCTATAATTCACCCCTCCACTTT. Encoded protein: CASSIGGSYNSPLHF.